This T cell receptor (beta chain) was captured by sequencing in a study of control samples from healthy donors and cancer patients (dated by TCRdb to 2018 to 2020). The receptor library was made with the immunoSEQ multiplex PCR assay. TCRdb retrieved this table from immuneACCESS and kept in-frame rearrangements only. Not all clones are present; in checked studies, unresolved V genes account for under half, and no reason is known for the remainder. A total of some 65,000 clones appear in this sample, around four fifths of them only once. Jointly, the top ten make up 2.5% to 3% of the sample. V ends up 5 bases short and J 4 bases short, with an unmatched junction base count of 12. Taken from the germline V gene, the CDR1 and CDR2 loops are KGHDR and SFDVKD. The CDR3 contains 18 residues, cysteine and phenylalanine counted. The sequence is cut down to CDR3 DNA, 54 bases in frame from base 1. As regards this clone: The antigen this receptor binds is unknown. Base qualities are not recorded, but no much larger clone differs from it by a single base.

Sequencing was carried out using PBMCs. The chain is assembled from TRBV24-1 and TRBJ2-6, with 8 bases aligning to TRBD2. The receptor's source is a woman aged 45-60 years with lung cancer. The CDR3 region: CATSGFSGVGRGANVLTF. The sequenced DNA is TGTGCCACCAGTGGATTTAGCGGGGTGGGTAGAGGGGCCAACGTCCTGACTTTC.